The clone carrying this T cell receptor (beta chain) occurred a few times. Antigen: not known. Time point here: newly diagnosed GD, antithyroid drugs for less than 3 months. Generation of the TCR library employed RNA extracted from PBMCs. Diagnosis followed American Thyroid Association guidelines for Graves' disease. This specimen belongs to a study of regulatory T cells in long-lasting Graves disease. Study summary: Duration of antithyroid drug therapy among newly diagnosed Graves' patients was under 3 months.

Overall study findings and caveats: Persistent Graves' patients showed less TCR diversity than newly diagnosed ones.

The TCR beta library used iRepertoire HTBI primers with Arm-PCR amplification of CDR3. A single record per CDR3 protein comes from TCRdb applying MiXCR to the multiplex PCR reads. The data hold hundreds of thousands of distinct CDR3 sequences, with 15% to 20% observed a single time. The CDR3 consists of 14 residues. V lost 3 bases, J lost 3 bases, and 8 bases lay in between. Germline-derived CDR1 and CDR2 are SEHNR and FQNEAQ (reference sequence). The sample also formed part of further work on T cells in Graves' hyperthyroidism and ophthalmopathy. Turning to that study: Diagnoses used clinical symptoms, serum thyroxine and TRAb, thyroid ultrasound and orbital computed tomography.

This TCR was recovered from a woman aged 35 to 59 with Graves disease. The specimen comprised peripheral blood mononuclear cells (PBMCs), sampled at new diagnosis, from a patient treated with antithyroid drugs. The chain employs TRBV7-9 and TRBJ1-4; D might be TRBD1 (5 bases). The CDR3 sequence: CASSLGEANEKLFF. CDR3 bases: TGTGCCAGCAGCTTGGGGGAGGCTAATGAAAAACTGTTTTTT.